The 27 T cell receptor beta chains reported below all come from one sample, sequenced in a study of Ad26.COV2.S vaccination and SARS-CoV-2 variants (dated by TCRdb to the early 2020s). Sample treatment or condition, as interpreted from the label and publication: approximately 18 received Ad26.COV2.S at low or high dose, single or two shots; 5 received placebo; per-sample allocation not given. Repertoires of vaccine and placebo recipients were sequenced from samples collected on day 63 after the first injection. The library was generated by the immunoSEQ multiplex PCR assay. This immuneACCESS table, as held by TCRdb, lists in-frame sequences with V and J called but not all clones. Of the missing ones, under half trace to an unresolved V gene in checked studies; the others have no known cause. This sample gives 410,000 or so clones in total; about 93% of them show up just once. 12% of the sample lies in the top ten.

Here the sequenced sample was peripheral blood, taken in a trial of Ad26.COV2.S vaccine versus placebo. These TCRs come from a person between 18 and 59 years old who received the Ad26.COV2.S COVID-19 vaccine or a placebo.

This rearrangement joins TRBV29-1 to TRBJ1-5, with D tentatively TRBD1 (5 bases). The CDR3 is 13 residues long. Per germline, CDR1 SQVTM and CDR2 ANQGSEA. Trimming took 6 bases from V and 0 from J, leaving 9 bases between them. The CDR3 reads CSVGENSNQPQHF. The CDR3 region has the DNA TGCAGCGTAGGGGAAAATAGCAATCAGCCCCAGCATTTT.

The chain combines TRBV18 with TRBJ2-4; 10 positions match TRBD2. Unmatched junction bases numbered 3, after V lost 2 bases and J lost 5 bases. Germline V gene sequence: CDR1 KGHSH, CDR2 LQKENI. CDR3 length equals 15 residues. In DNA form, the CDR3 reads TGTGCCAGCTCACCATCCACTAGCGGGGAAAACATTCAGTACTTC. It is translated as CASSPSTSGENIQYF.

The chain links TRBV5-1 to TRBJ2-2, with TRBD2 as a possible D gene (6 bases). CDR3 length equals 16 residues. Germline V gives CDR1 SGHRS, CDR2 YFSETQ. Trimming took 1 base from V and 1 from J, leaving 11 bases between them. The CDR3 sequence is CASSLHLGGNTGELFF. CDR3 bases: TGCGCCAGCAGCTTGCATCTCGGGGGGAACACCGGGGAGCTGTTTTTT.

The chain recombines TRBV29-1 with TRBJ1-4; D gene ambiguous. Per germline, CDR1 SQVTM and CDR2 ANQGSEA. The CDR3 is 13 amino acids. The ends were cut back, 4 bases at V and 4 bases at J, with 10 bases in the middle. The CDR3 sequence is CSVGAGINEKLFF. CDR3 bases: TGCAGCGTTGGGGCAGGCATTAATGAAAAACTGTTTTTT.

The chain has TRBV11-1 and TRBJ2-1; D may be TRBD2 (6 bases). The V end lost 5 bases, the J end lost 8 bases, and 16 bases lay between the germline ends. This CDR3 has 14 residues. Germline V gene lookup returns CDR1 SGHAT and CDR2 FQDESV (reference sequence). The CDR3 sequence is CASSPTGGFDEQFF. CDR3 bases: TGTGCCAGCAGCCCCACCGGGGGTTTCGATGAGCAGTTCTTC.

The chain carries TRBV7-2 and TRBJ1-2; D unresolved. Germline-derived CDR1 and CDR2 are SGHTA and FQGNSA. This CDR3 contains 13 residues. The germline V and J ends were trimmed by 6 bases and 6 bases, with 14 bases remaining between them. DNA for the CDR3: TGTGCCAGCAGGAGTCTAAGGCTGGATGGCTACACCTTC. As protein: CASRSLRLDGYTF.

The chain joins TRBV6-5 to TRBJ2-1, with 10 bases fitting TRBD1. V shed 6 bases, J shed 4 bases, and the junction held 3 bases outside the gene matches. The germline V gene has CDR1 MNHEY and CDR2 SVGAGI. The CDR3 contains 14 residues. The CDR3 DNA is TGTGCCAGCAGAGGGACAGGGGCGTACAATGAGCAGTTCTTC. As protein: CASRGTGAYNEQFF.

The chain recombines TRBV7-8 with TRBJ1-2, with D hard to call. The CDR3 is 14 amino acids. V was trimmed by 1 base and J by 3 bases, leaving 9 bases between them. Germline V gene lookup returns CDR1 SGHVS and CDR2 FQNEAQ. The CDR3 here is CASSLGTSDYGYTF. CDR3 in DNA: TGTGCCAGCAGCTTAGGAACTTCCGACTATGGCTACACCTTC.

The chain joins TRBV19 to TRBJ2-7; 8 bases are shared with TRBD1. The CDR3 totals 13 residues. J was trimmed by 4 bases and V by 5 bases; bases with no gene match: 4. Germline CDR1 reads LNHDA; CDR2 reads SQIVND (reference sequence). CDR3: CASSDRGFYEQYF. In nucleotides, the CDR3 is TGTGCCAGTAGTGACAGGGGTTTTTACGAGCAGTACTTC.

The chain links TRBV10-3 to TRBJ2-1, with D uncertain. The CDR3 runs 11 residues. Germline V CDR1 and CDR2: ENHRY, SYGVKD. V was trimmed by 6 bases and J by 7 bases, leaving 7 bases between them. The CDR3 region is CAIRAINEQFF. The CDR3 DNA reads TGTGCCATCAGGGCGATAAATGAGCAGTTCTTC.

This clone was seen a single time. This sequence joins TRBV7-9 and TRBJ1-2, with D possibly matching TRBD1 (5 bases). The V end was cut by 1 base, the J end by 5 bases, with 11 bases between. The CDR3 is made up of 14 amino acids. In germline, CDR1 is SEHNR, CDR2 FQNEAQ (reference sequence). The CDR3 region has the DNA TGTGCCAGCAGCTTAGGGGGCCCAATATATGGCTACACCTTC. This encodes CASSLGGPIYGYTF.

The chain recombines TRBV7-8 with TRBJ1-1, with D maybe TRBD1 (5 bases). The CDR3 is made up of 14 amino acids. Germline loops: CDR1 SGHVS, CDR2 FQNEAQ. The V end was cut by 2 bases, the J end by 6 bases, with 13 bases between. Written as DNA, the CDR3 is TGTGCCAGCAGCTTAACAGGACGTAACGCTGAAGCTTTCTTT. Its protein is CASSLTGRNAEAFF.

The chain has TRBV10-2 and TRBJ2-3; D remains unclear. V dropped 4 bases and J dropped 2 bases, with 10 bases sitting between them. This CDR3 contains 14 residues. The germline V gene encodes CDR1 WSHSY and CDR2 SAAADI. The CDR3 region is CASSVGGNTDTQYF. As DNA, the CDR3 is TGCGCCAGCAGTGTTGGCGGTAACACAGATACGCAGTATTTT.

This clone was seen a single time. This chain joins TRBV20-1 and TRBJ1-5; D ambiguous. Germline-derived CDR1 and CDR2 are DFQATT and SNEGSKA (reference sequence). The CDR3 has 9 residues. With 7 bases removed from V and 7 bases from J, the gap between germline ends came to 5 bases. CDR3 residues: CSGGQPQHF. CDR3 sequence (DNA): TGCAGTGGAGGGCAGCCCCAGCATTTT.

CDR3 sequence: CASKFPEVGQQNIQYF. The CDR3 coding sequence is TGCGCCAGCAAGTTCCCTGAGGTCGGGCAGCAAAACATTCAGTACTTC. V usage is TRBV10-1 and J usage is TRBJ2-4; D not resolved. From germline, CDR1 is WNHNN and CDR2 SYGVQD (reference sequence). The V end lost 7 bases, the J end lost 5 bases, and 21 bases lay between the germline ends. The length of the CDR3 is 16 residues.

The chain joins TRBV7-2 to TRBJ1-6; no definite D call. V was pared by 3 bases and J by 9 bases, with 9 bases between. The CDR3 totals 13 residues. Germline values: CDR1 SGHTA, CDR2 FQGNSA. The CDR3 DNA follows: TGTGCCAGCAGCTTTGGGGTCTCTTCACCCCTCCACTTT. This gives the protein CASSFGVSSPLHF.

This chain connects TRBV15 to TRBJ2-7; 7 nucleotides match TRBD2. V was clipped by 5 bases and J by 6 bases; unmatched bases: 13. The CDR3 contains 15 residues. The germline V gene encodes CDR1 LNHNV and CDR2 YYDKDF (reference sequence). The CDR3 sequence: CATSSPVAGVREQYF. CDR3 nucleotides: TGTGCCACCAGCTCCCCTGTGGCGGGAGTCCGCGAGCAGTACTTC.

V is TRBV12-3 or TRBV12-4 and J is TRBJ2-1; D is unresolved. There are 13 residues in the CDR3. V was clipped by 8 bases and J by 1 base, with 9 bases between them. CDR3 amino acids: CASLKFSYNEQFF. The CDR3 nucleotides are TGTGCCAGCCTTAAATTTTCCTACAATGAGCAGTTCTTC.

The chain combines TRBV28 with TRBJ2-1; D perhaps matches TRBD1 (6 bases). This CDR3 has 13 residues. The germline CDR1 and CDR2 sequences are MDHEN and SYDVKM. The ends were cut back, 7 bases at V and 7 bases at J, with 14 bases in the middle. The CDR3 DNA follows: TGTGCCAGCACTCACAGGGCACCGAATGAGCAGTTCTTC. This translates into CASTHRAPNEQFF.

This sequence joins TRBV19 and TRBJ2-5, with 9 bases lining up with TRBD2. Germline trimming cut 3 bases from V and 1 base from J; bases unmatched to any gene: 0. There are 14 residues in the CDR3. Germline CDR1 and CDR2: LNHDA and SQIVND (reference sequence). CDR3 sequence: CASSISGSQETQYF. DNA of the CDR3: TGTGCCAGTAGTATTAGCGGGAGCCAAGAGACCCAGTACTTC. The full variable domain, completed using reference TRBV19 and TRBJ2-5, is DGGITQSPKYLFRKEGQNVTLSCEQNLNHDAMYWYRQDPGQGLRLIYYSQIVNDFQKGDIAEGYSVSREKKESFPLTVTSAQKNPTAFYLCASSISGSQETQYFGPGTRLLVL.

The rearrangement uses TRBV5-8 and TRBJ2-3; TRBD1 matches 8 bases. The CDR3 contains 17 residues. CDR1 is SGHTS, CDR2 YDEGEE, per germline. V shed 3 bases, J shed 0 bases, and the junction held 9 bases outside the gene matches. As DNA, the CDR3 is TGTGCCAGCAGCTCCACCGGACAGGGCCCTAGCACAGATACGCAGTATTTT. Amino acid sequence: CASSSTGQGPSTDTQYF.

This chain links TRBV27 with TRBJ2-7; 9 bases match TRBD1. The CDR3 runs 15 residues. V trimming: 10 bases; J trimming: 4 bases; junction bases outside the gene matches: 14. Per germline, CDR1 MNHEY and CDR2 SMNVEV (reference sequence). CDR3 in amino acids: CATPRRTGESYEQYF. The CDR3 coding sequence is TGTGCCACTCCGCGCAGGACAGGGGAATCATACGAGCAGTACTTC.

This clone turned up a few times. V gene TRBV18 combines with J gene TRBJ2-7; the match to TRBD1 covers 9 bases. Looked up from germline, CDR1 is KGHSH and CDR2 is LQKENI. The CDR3 runs 14 residues. Trimming at V came to 1 base and at J to 5 bases, leaving 3 bases not matched to a gene. DNA for the CDR3: TGTGCCAGCTCACCACGGACAGGGGTCGACGAGCAGTACTTC. It is translated as CASSPRTGVDEQYF.

This clone has only one observation. This chain uses TRBV6-1 with TRBJ2-7; D might be TRBD1 or TRBD2, each matching 6 bases. The CDR3 is 16 amino acids. Germline assignment: CDR1 MNHNS and CDR2 SASEGT. The V end was cut by 4 bases, the J end by 0 bases, with 16 bases between. The CDR3 protein is CASSARGGRSSYEQYF. The CDR3 DNA sequence: TGTGCCAGCAGTGCCCGAGGGGGGCGGAGCTCCTACGAGCAGTACTTC.

The chain has TRBV29-1 and TRBJ2-7; TRBD1 aligns across 8 bases. Per the germline V gene, CDR1 is SQVTM and CDR2 is ANQGSEA. The CDR3 spans 14 residues. The V and J ends lost 1 base and 4 bases, in that order; junction bases with no gene match: 6. This chain's CDR3 is CSVEVSDREYEQYF. As DNA, the CDR3 is TGCAGCGTTGAAGTATCGGACAGGGAATACGAGCAGTACTTC.

This clone came up a few times. The chain links TRBV28 to TRBJ1-2; no firm D call. This CDR3 is 13 amino acids long. From germline, CDR1 is MDHEN and CDR2 SYDVKM. V dropped 2 bases and J dropped 7 bases, with 11 bases sitting between them. The CDR3 sequence: CASSLQEGSGYTF. CDR3 coding DNA: TGTGCCAGCAGTTTACAAGAGGGCAGTGGCTACACCTTC.

This rearrangement joins TRBV14 to TRBJ1-3; D remains unclear. Germline V gene sequence: CDR1 SGHDN, CDR2 FVKESK. This CDR3 contains 14 residues. The V end was cut by 2 bases, the J end by 1 base, with 6 bases between. CDR3 sequence: CASSQPRSGNTIYF. CDR3 in DNA: TGTGCCAGCAGCCAACCCAGGTCTGGAAACACCATATATTTT.